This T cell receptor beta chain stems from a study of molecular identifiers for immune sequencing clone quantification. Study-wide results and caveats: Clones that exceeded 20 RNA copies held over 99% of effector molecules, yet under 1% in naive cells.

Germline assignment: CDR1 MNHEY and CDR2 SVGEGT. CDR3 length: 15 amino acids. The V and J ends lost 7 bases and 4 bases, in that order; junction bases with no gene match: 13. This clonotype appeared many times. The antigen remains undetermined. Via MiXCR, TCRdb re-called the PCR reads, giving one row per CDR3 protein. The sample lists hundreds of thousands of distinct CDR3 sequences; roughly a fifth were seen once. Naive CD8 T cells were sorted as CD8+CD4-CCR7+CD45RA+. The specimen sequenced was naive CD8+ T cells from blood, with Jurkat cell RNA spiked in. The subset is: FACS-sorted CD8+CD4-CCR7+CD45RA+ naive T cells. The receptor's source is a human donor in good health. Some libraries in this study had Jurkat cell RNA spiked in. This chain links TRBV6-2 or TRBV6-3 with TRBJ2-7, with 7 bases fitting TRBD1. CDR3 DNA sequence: TGTGCCAGCACACAAGGGACAGATGGAAGGTACGAGCAGTACTTC. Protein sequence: CASTQGTDGRYEQYF.